The next 32 T cell receptor beta chains were all read from a single sample in a study of cytomegalovirus exposure and HLA in healthy donors. PCR was performed using 60 Vbeta and 13 Jbeta primers. TCRdb's copy holds only in-frame clones and misses some; the assay was immunoSEQ multiplex PCR. The table has roughly 150,000 clones, approximately 61% seen once. The source material was PBMCs. Receptors originate from a human donor in good health.

This clone was recorded a few times. The genes are TRBV28 and TRBJ1-2; tentative D call: TRBD1 (6 bases). Germline lookup yields CDR1 MDHEN and CDR2 SYDVKM. Trimming took off 5 bases at V and 3 bases at J, with 16 bases between the two ends. This CDR3 is 15 amino acids long. CDR3 DNA: TGTGCCAGCAGTCTAACTGGACAGCCAGACTATGGCTACACCTTC. It codes for CASSLTGQPDYGYTF.

The CDR3 bases are TGTGCCAGCAGCGACGCCCCGGGACTGGACTACGAGCAGTACTTC. It specifies CASSDAPGLDYEQYF. This chain connects TRBV5-6 to TRBJ2-7; D is possibly TRBD2 (6 bases). The CDR3 totals 15 residues. V dropped 4 bases and J dropped 3 bases, with 17 bases sitting between them. The V gene's germline CDR1 is SGHDT and CDR2 YYEEEE.

The chain links TRBV28 to TRBJ1-1; no clear D. The V and J ends lost 6 bases and 3 bases respectively, with 5 bases between them. The CDR3 contains 11 residues. Per germline, CDR1 MDHEN and CDR2 SYDVKM. The CDR3 region has the DNA TGTGCCAGCAGCCCCGACACTGAAGCTTTCTTT. This codes for CASSPDTEAFF.

The CDR3 region is CASSLSAGWHQPQHF. The CDR3, as DNA: TGTGCCAGCAGTTTATCCGCAGGGTGGCATCAGCCCCAGCATTTT. The chain combines TRBV27 with TRBJ1-5, with D possibly TRBD1 on 5 matching bases. Per germline, CDR1 MNHEY and CDR2 SMNVEV (reference sequence). The CDR3 spans 15 residues. V gave up 0 bases and J gave up 5 bases, with 11 bases separating them.

The chain uses TRBV7-8 and TRBJ2-2, with 10 bases matching TRBD1. J lost 5 bases, V lost 5 bases, and 2 bases had no gene match. This CDR3 region has 14 residues. Germline CDR1 and CDR2: SGHVS and FQNEAQ. CDR3 residues: CASSRDRGTGELFF. CDR3 nucleotides: TGTGCCAGCAGCCGGGACAGGGGAACCGGGGAGCTGTTTTTT.

This clone was detected a few times. The V and J genes are TRBV5-1 and TRBJ2-3, with 10 bases lining up with TRBD1. The CDR3 has 15 residues. Germline-derived CDR1 and CDR2 are SGHRS and YFSETQ. Trimming cost V 5 bases and J 0 bases; bases outside gene matches: 3. CDR3 DNA sequence: TGCGCCAGCAGGGACAGGGGGGGTAGCACAGATACGCAGTATTTT. Translating it yields CASRDRGGSTDTQYF.

The chain employs TRBV5-6 and TRBJ2-1; 7 positions agree with TRBD1. Trimming took 4 bases from V and 6 from J; bases not matched to a gene: 13. The CDR3 length is 16 residues. From germline, CDR1 is SGHDT and CDR2 YYEEEE. The CDR3 loop is CASSLRQGSITNEQFF. The CDR3 bases are TGTGCCAGCAGCCTCCGACAGGGTTCTATTACCAATGAGCAGTTCTTC.

The gene calls are TRBV27 and TRBJ2-1, with 7 bases aligning to TRBD2. CDR1 MNHEY and CDR2 SMNVEV come from the germline V gene (reference sequence). The junction had 8 bases not matched to a gene; V was cut back by 3 bases and J by 3 bases. CDR3 size: 16 residues. CDR3 coding DNA: TGTGCCAGCAGTTTGCTGGGTCTAGCGGTCTACAATGAGCAGTTCTTC. Translating it yields CASSLLGLAVYNEQFF.

This clone was seen only once. The chain links TRBV6-5 to TRBJ2-7; 8 bases match TRBD2. The V gene end was trimmed by 7 bases and the J gene end by 3 bases; junction bases not matched to a gene: 5. The CDR3 length is 13 residues. CDR1 and CDR2 from the germline V gene are MNHEY and SVGAGI. CDR3 DNA: TGTGCCAGCAAAAGGGCGGGAGGCTACGAGCAGTACTTC. This codes for CASKRAGGYEQYF.

The chain uses TRBV28 and TRBJ1-2; 7 bases are a match to TRBD1. This CDR3 spans 16 amino acids. Germline V gene sequence: CDR1 MDHEN, CDR2 SYDVKM. V lost 3 bases to trimming and J lost 2 bases; unmatched junction nucleotides: 9. CDR3: CASSLGVDRSNYGYTF. The CDR3, as DNA: TGTGCCAGCAGTTTGGGAGTGGACAGGTCGAACTATGGCTACACCTTC.

Relative to its sample, this clone is medium-sized. The rearrangement links TRBV27 to TRBJ2-2; 8 bases map to TRBD1. The trim removed 9 bases at V and 1 base at J, leaving 7 bases unmatched. CDR3 length: 15 amino acids. CDR1 and CDR2 from the germline V gene are MNHEY and SMNVEV (reference sequence). CDR3 DNA: TGTGCCAGTAGGTGGGGACAGGAGAACACCGGGGAGCTGTTTTTT. Residues: CASRWGQENTGELFF.

This chain connects TRBV4-1 to TRBJ1-5, with D possibly TRBD1 on 6 matching bases. V lost 0 bases and J lost 0, with 12 bases in between. The CDR3 is 17 amino acids. Germline V lookup: CDR1 MGHRA, CDR2 YSYEKL. CDR3 residues: CASSQDIRTVSNQPQHF. The CDR3 coding sequence is TGCGCCAGCAGCCAAGATATAAGGACAGTTAGCAATCAGCCCCAGCATTTT.

In its sample, this clone was seen once. The chain joins TRBV9 to TRBJ2-5, with a weak D call TRBD2 (8 bases). CDR1 and CDR2 from the germline V gene are SGDLS and YYNGEE. The ends were cut back, 4 bases at V and 1 base at J, with 29 bases in the middle. This CDR3 is built from 20 residues. CDR3 residues: CASSPAGGVAGQSIQETQYF. The CDR3 bases are TGTGCCAGCAGCCCCGCCGGGGGGGTAGCGGGACAGAGCATCCAAGAGACCCAGTACTTC.

The rearrangement joins TRBV19 to TRBJ2-2, with no clear D. This CDR3 is built from 14 residues. CDR1 and CDR2 from the germline V gene are LNHDA and SQIVND (reference sequence). Trimming shortened V by 1 base and J by 0 bases, and 3 bases separated the two germline ends. In DNA, the CDR3 is TGTGCCAGTAGTATAGCATCGAACACCGGGGAGCTGTTTTTT. It is translated as CASSIASNTGELFF.

The chain uses TRBV29-1 and TRBJ2-5, with D possibly matching TRBD2 (6 bases). The last part of the DNA fits TRBJ2-7 better; the J call may be wrong. Germline V CDR1 and CDR2: SQVTM, ANQGSEA. The CDR3 is made up of 16 amino acids. For the CDR3, the DNA is TGCAGCGTTGAAGATGGGGTTAGCGGACGCCCCTACGAGCAGTACTTC. It specifies CSVEDGVSGRPYEQYF.

This chain links TRBV7-2 with TRBJ1-1, with 8 bases lining up with TRBD1. Germline V gives CDR1 SGHTA, CDR2 FQGNSA. V gave up 0 bases and J gave up 8 bases; unmatched junction bases: 2. The CDR3 extends over 13 amino acids. Here the CDR3 reads CASSLANRGEAFF. The CDR3 region has the DNA TGTGCCAGCAGCTTAGCGAACAGGGGGGAAGCTTTCTTT.

This clone was found once. This chain uses TRBV11-3 with TRBJ2-5; 7 bases agree with TRBD2. TRBJ2-7 explains the end of the DNA better; the J call may be wrong. CDR1 and CDR2 from the germline V gene are SGHNT and YENEEA. The CDR3 is made up of 14 amino acids. The CDR3 region has the DNA TGTGCCAGCAGCTTAGTTCCGGGAGGCTACGAGCAGTACTTC. This encodes CASSLVPGGYEQYF.

The V call is TRBV18, the J call TRBJ2-2, with a possible D match to TRBD1 (6 bases). The germline V and J ends were trimmed by 1 base and 4 bases, with 13 bases remaining between them. Per germline, CDR1 KGHSH and CDR2 LQKENI. The CDR3 is 16 residues long. In DNA, the CDR3 is TGTGCCAGCTCACCACGGGACACCTCAATCACCGGGGAGCTGTTTTTT. Amino acids: CASSPRDTSITGELFF.

This clone turned up a few times. The rearrangement links TRBV5-1 to TRBJ2-1; 8 bases are shared with TRBD2. CDR1 and CDR2 from the germline V gene are SGHRS and YFSETQ. V trimming: 2 bases; J trimming: 5 bases; junction bases outside the gene matches: 6. This CDR3 is built from 15 residues. The DNA for the CDR3 is TGCGCCAGCAGCTTTTCCAGCGGGAGTCACAATGAGCAGTTCTTC. Translation: CASSFSSGSHNEQFF.

J is TRBJ1-5 and V is TRBV5-5; no reliable D call. V was clipped by 0 bases and J by 0 bases, with 7 bases between them. This CDR3 is 15 amino acids long. In germline, CDR1 is SGHKS, CDR2 YYEKEE (reference sequence). The CDR3 spells CASSLVQDSNQPQHF. CDR3 in DNA: TGTGCCAGCAGCTTGGTCCAGGATAGCAATCAGCCCCAGCATTTT.

This chain connects TRBV19 to TRBJ1-5; D remains ambiguous. CDR3 length: 12 residues. Germline values: CDR1 LNHDA, CDR2 SQIVND (reference sequence). Trimming removed 1 base at V and 6 bases at J, with 4 bases between. The CDR3 DNA reads TGTGCCAGTAGTATAGCCAGTCAGCCCCAGCATTTT. Amino acid sequence: CASSIASQPQHF.

The chain is built from TRBV5-1 and TRBJ2-7, with 9 positions matching TRBD1. The CDR3 is made up of 16 amino acids. The V gene end was trimmed by 1 base and the J gene end by 4 bases; junction bases not matched to a gene: 9. Per the germline V gene, CDR1 is SGHRS and CDR2 is YFSETQ. The CDR3 loop reads CASSLSTGTGRYEQYF. CDR3 sequence (DNA): TGCGCCAGCAGCTTGTCGACCGGGACAGGGCGTTACGAGCAGTACTTC.

This clone was seen a few times. The J gene is TRBJ1-1, the V gene TRBV9, with D possibly being TRBD1 (5 bases). The CDR3 runs to 14 residues. V lost 0 bases to trimming and J lost 0 bases, with 6 bases between them. Germline-derived CDR1 and CDR2 are SGDLS and YYNGEE. The CDR3 here is CASSVDRLNTEAFF. The CDR3 bases are TGTGCCAGCAGCGTAGACAGGTTGAACACTGAAGCTTTCTTT.

This clone showed up just a few times. The chain recombines TRBV29-1 with TRBJ2-5; 13 positions agree with TRBD2. After removal of 4 bases from V and 6 bases from J, the junction contained 8 bases not matched to a gene. The germline gives CDR1 SQVTM, CDR2 ANQGSEA. The CDR3 runs 15 residues. CDR3 in amino acids: CSVGTSGGDIQTQYF. In DNA form, the CDR3 reads TGCAGCGTTGGGACTAGCGGGGGTGACATACAGACCCAGTACTTC.

The rearrangement uses TRBV9 and TRBJ2-7; perhaps TRBD1 as D (5 bases). Germline V gives CDR1 SGDLS, CDR2 YYNGEE. The CDR3 totals 15 residues. Trimming shortened V by 0 bases and J by 4 bases, and 14 bases separated the two germline ends. The CDR3, as DNA: TGTGCCAGCAGCGTAGGACTGTCAAAGGGGTACGAGCAGTACTTC. Translation: CASSVGLSKGYEQYF.

The V call is TRBV9, the J call TRBJ1-1, with TRBD1 matching 9 bases. Per the germline V gene, CDR1 is SGDLS and CDR2 is YYNGEE. CDR3 size: 14 residues. Unmatched junction bases numbered 5, after V lost 4 bases and J lost 4 bases. The CDR3 region has the DNA TGTGCCAGCAGCATAACGACAGGGGGCACTGAAGCTTTCTTT. Amino acid sequence: CASSITTGGTEAFF.

This clone came up once. This chain uses TRBV10-3 with TRBJ2-3; possible D gene TRBD2, 5 bases. CDR1 ENHRY and CDR2 SYGVKD come from the germline V gene. This CDR3 is 13 amino acids long. V lost 4 bases to trimming and J lost 4 bases, with 9 bases between them. CDR3 amino acids: CAISGSGADTQYF. DNA for the CDR3: TGTGCCATCAGTGGGTCCGGGGCAGATACGCAGTATTTT.

J is TRBJ2-2 and V is TRBV9; TRBD2 matches 9 bases. The CDR3 length is 16 residues. Trimming cost V 4 bases and J 11 bases; bases outside gene matches: 15. The germline V gene encodes CDR1 SGDLS and CDR2 YYNGEE. The CDR3 is CASSLSPLSGGVELFF. The CDR3, as DNA: TGTGCCAGCAGCTTGTCTCCGCTTAGCGGGGGAGTCGAGCTGTTTTTT.

The chain carries TRBV19 and TRBJ2-7; 7 nucleotides match TRBD2. The CDR3 is made up of 15 amino acids. V shed 6 bases and J 5 bases; nucleotides not matched to a gene: 13. Looked up from germline, CDR1 is LNHDA and CDR2 is SQIVND (reference sequence). The CDR3 loop is CASRTSSLAEDEQYF. CDR3 coding DNA: TGTGCCAGTAGAACTTCCAGTCTAGCGGAGGACGAGCAGTACTTC.

This clone was seen a handful of times. The chain is built from TRBV2 and TRBJ1-5; 7 bases line up with TRBD1. The germline V gene has CDR1 SNHLY and CDR2 FYNNEI. This CDR3 has 14 residues. Trimming took 7 bases from V and 2 from J; bases not matched to a gene: 5. The CDR3 reads CASTIDRGNQPQHF. For the CDR3, the DNA is TGTGCCAGCACCATAGACAGGGGCAATCAGCCCCAGCATTTT.

V gene TRBV2 combines with J gene TRBJ2-3; 12 bases fit TRBD2. V shed 2 bases, J shed 3 bases, and the junction held 6 bases outside the gene matches. Germline-derived CDR1 and CDR2 are SNHLY and FYNNEI. This CDR3 has 17 residues. CDR3 bases: TGTGCCAGCAGTGAACCCCGGACTAGCGGGAAGACAGATACGCAGTATTTT. This encodes CASSEPRTSGKTDTQYF.

The chain links TRBV10-3 to TRBJ1-1; D possibly corresponds to TRBD1 (5 bases). The CDR3 is made up of 14 amino acids. Germline CDR1 ENHRY, CDR2 SYGVKD. V gave up 5 bases and J gave up 1 base, with 11 bases separating them. CDR3 DNA: TGTGCCATCAGTTCTTCAACAGGGAACACTGAAGCTTTCTTT. Amino acids: CAISSSTGNTEAFF.